Following are 10 T cell receptor beta chains from one sample sequenced in a study of a mutant IDH1 vaccine in newly diagnosed glioma. Repertoires were generated with immunoSEQ multiplex PCR, while TCRdb's copy carries only in-frame clones and drops some. The sample lists around 80,000 clones, around 83% occurring once. The antigens for these receptors are not known. Time point defined: week 23, last vaccination. The content of each vaccine dose was 300 ug of mutant IDH1 20-mer peptide, and topical imiquimod accompanied it. This specimen consisted of PBMCs, obtained from a glioma patient whose treatment included an IDH1 peptide vaccine. Every receptor here comes from a woman aged 50 to 60 with glioma.

This clone appeared a single time. V usage is TRBV5-6 and J usage is TRBJ2-1; D may be TRBD2 (5 bases). V lost 6 bases to trimming and J lost 0 bases, with 19 bases between them. CDR3 length equals 17 residues. CDR1 SGHDT and CDR2 YYEEEE come from the germline V gene. CDR3 bases: TGTGCCAGCACCGACTACCCTAGCAAGAGCTCCTACAATGAGCAGTTCTTC. The encoded protein is CASTDYPSKSSYNEQFF.

This clone was detected only once. V usage is TRBV5-1 and J usage is TRBJ1-2; D call uncertain. The CDR3 runs 12 residues. V dropped 5 bases and J dropped 2 bases, with 7 bases sitting between them. CDR1 SGHRS and CDR2 YFSETQ come from the germline V gene. DNA of the CDR3: TGCGCCAGCAGGGTGGGGAACTATGGCTACACCTTC. Residues: CASRVGNYGYTF.

The CDR3 spells CASSLGDRSLQETQYF. As DNA, the CDR3 is TGTGCCAGCAGCTTAGGGGACAGGTCGTTGCAAGAGACCCAGTACTTC. J is TRBJ2-5 and V is TRBV7-9, with TRBD1 matching over 8 bases. This CDR3 spans 16 amino acids. Trimming at V came to 1 base and at J to 2 bases, leaving 6 bases not matched to a gene. Germline CDR1 reads SEHNR; CDR2 reads FQNEAQ (reference sequence).

This rearrangement joins TRBV27 to TRBJ1-1, with D possibly being TRBD1 (6 bases). V lost 5 bases and J lost 1, with 17 bases in between. Germline CDR1 MNHEY, CDR2 SMNVEV (reference sequence). The CDR3 has 16 amino acids. The CDR3 DNA sequence: TGTGCCAGCAGTCCTCACCGGGGGCTGGGGAACACTGAAGCTTTCTTT. Its protein is CASSPHRGLGNTEAFF.

This chain joins TRBV29-1 and TRBJ2-7; tentative D call: TRBD1 (6 bases). V was clipped by 2 bases and J by 3 bases, with 11 bases between them. Germline CDR1 and CDR2: SQVTM and ANQGSEA. The CDR3 sequence is 13 residues long. CDR3 protein: CSVEIGRGYEQYF. CDR3 sequence (DNA): TGCAGCGTTGAAATAGGCAGGGGCTACGAGCAGTACTTC.

CDR3 nucleotides: TGCAGCGTGGAAACAGGCTCTGGGGCCAACGTCCTGACTTTC. Translating it yields CSVETGSGANVLTF. The V gene is TRBV29-1, the J gene TRBJ2-6; D is perhaps TRBD1 (5 bases). The CDR3 covers 14 residues. V was cut by 6 bases and J by 0 bases, with 9 bases left in between. In germline, CDR1 is SQVTM, CDR2 ANQGSEA.

The rearrangement links TRBV9 to TRBJ1-1; TRBD1 matches 7 bases. The CDR3 runs 16 residues. CDR1 is SGDLS and CDR2 is YYNGEE in the germline V gene. With V trimmed by 4 bases and J by 1 base, 10 bases remained unmatched. CDR3 protein: CASSISGGPGNTEAFF. CDR3 coding DNA: TGTGCCAGCAGCATTTCAGGGGGGCCAGGGAACACTGAAGCTTTCTTT. Full variable domain (missing parts from reference TRBV9 and TRBJ1-1): DSGVTQTPKHLITATGQRVTLRCSPRSGDLSVYWYQQSLDQGLQFLIQYYNGEERAKGNILERFSAQQFPDLHSELNLSSLELGDSALYFCASSISGGPGNTEAFFGQGTRLTVV.

The J gene is TRBJ2-2, the V gene TRBV9, with 7 bases matching TRBD2. The ends lost 4 bases at V and 0 bases at J; junction bases unmatched: 6. Germline V gene data show CDR1 as SGDLS and CDR2 as YYNGEE. CDR3 size: 16 residues. CDR3 protein: CASSNRLAPNTGELFF. CDR3 DNA: TGTGCCAGCAGCAACCGACTAGCACCGAACACCGGGGAGCTGTTTTTT.

The chain has TRBV5-1 and TRBJ2-5, with 7 positions matching TRBD1. CDR3 length: 13 amino acids. The V gene's germline CDR1 is SGHRS and CDR2 YFSETQ. V shed 7 bases, J shed 3 bases, and the junction held 6 bases outside the gene matches. CDR3: CASFLTGEETQYF. CDR3 nucleotides: TGCGCCAGCTTCCTTACAGGGGAAGAGACCCAGTACTTC.

The rearrangement joins TRBV30 to TRBJ1-1, with D uncertain. V lost 1 base to trimming and J lost 1 base, with 7 bases between them. Germline V gene lookup returns CDR1 GTSNPN and CDR2 SVGIG (reference sequence). CDR3 length equals 13 residues. The CDR3 spells CAWSGQENTEAFF. The CDR3 DNA reads as TGTGCCTGGAGTGGGCAGGAGAACACTGAAGCTTTCTTT.